The entry below gives a single T cell receptor (beta chain) sequence along with its context. Its antigen is still unknown. The input lacks base qualities; no much larger clone sits a single base away. V is cut by 5 bases and J by 5 bases, and the space between the germline ends is 15 bases. CDR1 MNHEY and CDR2 SVGAGI are derived from the germline V gene. Including the terminal cysteine and phenylalanine, the CDR3 comprises 14 residues. CDR3 DNA is the only sequence kept; it has 42 bases, read in frame from the first base. PBMCs were isolated by Ficoll-Paque density gradient centrifugation. Instrument used: Illumina NovaSeq 6000. TCRalpha and TCRbeta cDNA libraries were built by 5'RACE with constant-segment primers, adding sample barcodes and unique molecular identifiers. RNA was extracted from every sample with Trizol reagent. Amplification of the libraries took two PCR steps, and the second step added a second sample barcode plus Illumina TruSeq adapters. The libraries were sequenced on an Illumina NovaSeq using 2 x 150 bp paired-end reads. On the study's bioinformatics: Demultiplexing of reads and collapsing into UMI-guided consensus sequences were performed with migec v1.2.7. Using mixcr v2.1.11, UMI consensuses were aligned to TRA and TRB V and J templates and then assembled into clonotypes. A clonotype was counted as expanded or contracted only if both edgeR and NoisET called the change significant, with noise models trained on biological replicates. For edgeR calls, the cutoffs were a false discovery rate-adjusted p below 0.01 and a log2 fold-change threshold of 1. As an exploratory analysis of dynamics, PCA with hierarchical clustering was applied to max-normalized trajectories of the 1000 most abundant clonotypes. Each responding clone was given a CD4 or CD8 phenotype based on the CD4+ and CD8+ repertoires, which had been sequenced separately. TCRdb handled the public reads itself, with Q25 trimming in fastp and clone calling in MiXCR, and kept productive beta chains. For every CDR3 protein sequence, its rows merge into one entry that carries the most common genes and DNA. Clone size and V and J calls follow TCRdb, not the original study. The sample table holds around 340,000 distinct CDR3 sequences, of which roughly 13% were seen once. About 20% of the sample belongs to the ten largest clones.

This record comes from a study of T-cell memory formation after mild COVID-19 (dated by TCRdb to the early 2020s). At the level of the whole study: TCR sequence clusters from the two donors were found to be largely donor specific. Two young, previously healthy adult volunteers made up the cohort, one male and one female. T-cell clones expanding and contracting after mild COVID-19 in a couple of donors were tracked by longitudinal TCRalpha and TCRbeta repertoire sequencing.

Points the paper makes about the study in general: Only a couple of mild cases were covered in the study, and larger cohorts including severe cases with pre-infection samples were considered necessary. Some responding clones were found in pre-infection memory, which suggests that pre-existing cross-reactive memory T cells took part in the SARS-CoV-2 response. Balanced CD4/CD8 phenotypes were observed for clones contracting from day 15 to 85, whereas a bias towards CD4+ was observed for a second wave of clones expanding from day 15 to 37. SARS-CoV-2 specificity was not confirmed for the second-wave clones peaking on day 37. Contracting CD4+ clones were found mainly in CM and EM memory subsets, while CD8+ clones were enriched in EMRA.

The specimen was PBMCs or a T cell subset sorted from them (not recorded which). The chain uses TRBV6-5 and TRBJ2-5; TRBD2 is possibly the D segment (6 matching bases). The sequence derives from a man aged 18 to 35 who had mild COVID-19 (a few samples of this study predate the infection). The sample titles of this study are shuffled in the database, so cell type and time point are left out; the donor was told from shared clones. The DNA sequence is given as TGTGCCAGCAGTCGGACTACTAGATGGGAGACCCAGTACTTC. It translates as CASSRTTRWETQYF.